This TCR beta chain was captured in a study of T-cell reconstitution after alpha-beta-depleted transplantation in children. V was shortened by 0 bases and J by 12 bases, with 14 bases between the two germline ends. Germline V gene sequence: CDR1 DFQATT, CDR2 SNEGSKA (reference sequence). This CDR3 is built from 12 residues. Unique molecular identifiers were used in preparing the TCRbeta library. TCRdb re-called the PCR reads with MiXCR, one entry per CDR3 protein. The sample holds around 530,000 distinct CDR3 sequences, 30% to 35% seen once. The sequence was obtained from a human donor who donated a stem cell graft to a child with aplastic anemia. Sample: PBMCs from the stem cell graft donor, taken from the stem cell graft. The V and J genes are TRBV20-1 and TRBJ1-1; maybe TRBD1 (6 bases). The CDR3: CSARDGQNKSFF. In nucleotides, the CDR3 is TGCAGTGCTAGAGACGGACAGAATAAATCTTTCTTT.